A selection of T cell receptor beta chains follows, all from one sample in a study of chemoradiotherapy in HPV16-positive cancers. Sequencing was performed with immunoSEQ multiplex PCR; in TCRdb, only in-frame clones are kept and a portion is missing. This table holds 7,000 to 9,000 clones, under 80% found once. The sequencing used tumor tissue, collected from a patient who underwent chemoradiotherapy. The receptor source for this set is a human donor with HPV-associated anogenital cancer. CDR3s include the opening cysteine and the closing phenylalanine or tryptophan. A D gene is named only where the DNA matches it firmly. Clone size is given for some rows only: seen once, a few or many times, or a class if the clone is expanded.

D gene	V gene	clone size	J gene	CDR3 protein	CDR3 DNA
-	TRBV7-2	-	TRBJ1-3	CASSWTDGNTIYF	TGTGCCAGCAGCTGGACGGATGGAAACACCATATATTTT
TRBD2	TRBV5-4	-	TRBJ2-7	CASSSGLAGGYAQYF	TGTGCCAGCAGCTCGGGGCTAGCGGGGGGTTACGCGCAGTACTTC
-	TRBV19	few	TRBJ2-7	CASSTQVSSYEQYF	TGTGCCAGTAGTACACAGGTGAGCTCCTACGAGCAGTACTTC
-	TRBV10-3	-	TRBJ1-1	CAISEGRQAFF	TGTGCCATCAGTGAAGGTCGGCAAGCTTTCTTT
-	TRBV7-2	-	TRBJ1-6	CASSLGQLNSPLHF	TGTGCCAGCAGCTTAGGACAGCTTAATTCACCCCTCCACTTT
-	TRBV10-3	-	TRBJ1-3	CAIRDSSGNTIYF	TGTGCCATCAGGGACAGCTCGGGAAACACCATATATTTT
-	TRBV7-9	-	TRBJ1-3	CASSLGGNTIYF	TGTGCCAGCAGCCTGGGGGGAAACACCATATATTTT
TRBD2	TRBV4-1	-	TRBJ2-5	CASSHPIAGRNQETQYF	TGCGCCAGCAGCCACCCCATAGCGGGGAGAAACCAAGAGACCCAGTACTTC
-	TRBV5-1	few	TRBJ2-3	CASSLAVRSTDTQYF	TGCGCCAGCAGCTTGGCCGTGAGGAGCACAGATACGCAGTATTTT
-	TRBV10-1	-	TRBJ2-7	CASSGTDAYEQYF	TGCGCCAGCAGTGGAACAGACGCCTACGAGCAGTACTTC
-	TRBV29-1	-	TRBJ2-1	CSVERGTAQIEQFF	TGCAGCGTTGAGCGCGGGACAGCACAAATAGAGCAGTTCTTC
-	TRBV25-1	-	TRBJ1-6	CASSGQRSNNSPLHF	TGTGCCAGCAGTGGACAGAGGTCCAATAATTCACCCCTCCACTTT
-	TRBV6-1	-	TRBJ1-1	CASSGVRQGSSEAFF	TGTGCCAGCAGTGGAGTGAGGCAGGGGAGCTCTGAAGCTTTCTTT
TRBD1	TRBV19	-	TRBJ1-2	CASKRDRGSDYGYTF	TGTGCCAGTAAGAGGGACAGGGGGTCTGACTATGGCTACACCTTC
-	TRBV5-1	-	TRBJ2-2	CASSLGDTDTGELFF	TGCGCCAGCAGCTTGGGGGACACTGACACCGGGGAGCTGTTTTTT
-	TRBV19	-	TRBJ1-1	CASSIEMQGRLKTEAFF	TGTGCCAGTAGTATAGAAATGCAGGGACGGTTGAAAACTGAAGCTTTCTTT
TRBD1	TRBV5-5	few	TRBJ1-4	CASSVRTGDLNEKLFF	TGTGCCAGCAGCGTACGGACAGGGGACCTTAATGAAAAACTGTTTTTT
TRBD1	TRBV29-1	few	TRBJ2-2	CSVRQGIDTGELFF	TGCAGCGTAAGACAGGGAATCGACACCGGGGAGCTGTTTTTT
TRBD1	TRBV5-1	-	TRBJ1-5	CASSLDPGTGVSRSPRQPQHF	TGCGCCAGCAGCTTGGATCCCGGGACAGGGGTCTCTAGGTCCCCAAGGCAGCCCCAGCATTTT
-	TRBV2	-	TRBJ1-2	CASTWGPGRGGYTF	TGTGCCAGCACTTGGGGGCCAGGGAGGGGTGGCTACACCTTC
-	TRBV6-6	-	TRBJ1-5	CASRGPDSASNQPQHF	TGTGCCAGCAGGGGGCCGGACAGTGCGAGCAATCAGCCCCAGCATTTT
-	TRBV7-9	-	TRBJ1-2	CASSLEQGYGYTF	TGTGCCAGCAGCTTAGAGCAGGGCTATGGCTACACCTTC
-	TRBV25-1	once	TRBJ2-3	CASSDFTDGTDTQYF	TGTGCCAGCAGTGACTTCACGGACGGCACAGATACGCAGTATTTT
-	TRBV9	-	TRBJ1-3	CASSVDRRSGAGAGNTIYF	TGTGCCAGCAGCGTAGACCGCCGCAGTGGGGCAGGGGCTGGAAACACCATATATTTT
-	TRBV9	few	TRBJ1-1	CASSVGDGVRNTEAFF	TGTGCCAGCAGCGTGGGAGATGGGGTCAGGAACACTGAAGCTTTCTTT
-	TRBV4-1	few	TRBJ1-4	CASSQNRLEEKLFF	TGCGCCAGCAGCCAAAATAGATTGGAGGAAAAACTGTTTTTT
-	TRBV19	-	TRBJ1-6	CASSTSRDGLSPLHF	TGTGCCAGTAGTACCTCCCGGGACGGTCTTTCACCCCTCCACTTT
TRBD1	TRBV29-1	-	TRBJ1-2	CSVDGDRVGNYGYTF	TGCAGCGTTGATGGGGACAGGGTTGGTAACTATGGCTACACCTTC
-	TRBV10-3	-	TRBJ2-5	CATLSSGRETQYF	TGTGCCACCCTATCGTCCGGCCGGGAGACCCAGTACTTC
-	TRBV13	-	TRBJ1-5	CASSLGLQNQPQHF	TGTGCCAGCAGCTTAGGGCTGCAAAATCAGCCCCAGCATTTT
-	TRBV9	-	TRBJ2-3	CASSVVPQNTDTQYF	TGTGCCAGCAGCGTAGTCCCCCAAAACACAGATACGCAGTATTTT
TRBD1	TRBV13	-	TRBJ2-7	CASRASGQETYEQYF	TGTGCCAGCCGTGCCTCCGGACAGGAGACCTACGAGCAGTACTTC
-	TRBV4-1	-	TRBJ2-1	CASSQEKLYNEQFF	TGCGCCAGCAGCCAAGAAAAGCTGTACAATGAGCAGTTCTTC
-	TRBV2	-	TRBJ1-5	CASSERQANQPQHF	TGTGCCAGCAGTGAACGACAGGCCAATCAGCCCCAGCATTTT
TRBD2	TRBV13	few	TRBJ2-1	CASSFVAGGISYNEQFF	TGTGCCAGCAGCTTTGTGGCGGGGGGGATATCCTACAATGAGCAGTTCTTC
-	TRBV11-2	few	TRBJ2-7	CASSLGGSAAYEQYF	TGTGCCAGCAGCTTAGGGGGATCAGCCGCCTACGAGCAGTACTTC
-	TRBV5-4	-	TRBJ1-6	CARWPETGTSGNSPLHF	TGTGCCAGATGGCCGGAGACCGGGACAAGCGGCAATTCACCCCTCCACTTT
TRBD2	TRBV4-1	-	TRBJ2-1	CASSQVPLAASYNEQFF	TGCGCCAGCAGCCAAGTACCCCTAGCGGCGTCCTACAATGAGCAGTTCTTC
-	TRBV21-1	-	TRBJ1-1	CASSKRTANTEAFF	TGTGCCAGCAGCAAGAGGACGGCGAACACTGAAGCTTTCTTT
-	TRBV7-9	few	TRBJ1-2	CASSSMQGAGYGYTF	TGTGCCAGCAGCTCAATGCAGGGAGCTGGGTATGGCTACACCTTC
TRBD1	TRBV27	once	TRBJ2-5	CASSFGTGETQYF	TGTGCCAGCAGTTTCGGGACAGGAGAGACCCAGTACTTC
TRBD1	TRBV6-6	-	TRBJ1-2	CASSPTGEHGYTF	TGTGCCAGCAGCCCGACAGGGGAACATGGCTACACCTTC
-	TRBV2	-	TRBJ1-2	CASILDYGYTF	TGTGCCAGCATTCTAGACTATGGCTACACCTTC
-	TRBV11-2	-	TRBJ2-3	CASSLIPGATDTQYF	TGTGCCAGCAGCTTAATTCCGGGGGCCACAGATACGCAGTATTTT
-	TRBV7-9	-	TRBJ1-4	CASSPRRTPGVMFF	TGTGCCAGCAGCCCCCGCCGCACCCCAGGTGTCATGTTTTTT